These 6 T cell receptor beta chains originate from one sample sequenced in a study of CD8+ T cells in alopecia areata listed by TCRdb under 2018. Libraries were made using the immunoSEQ multiplex PCR assay. For TCR sequencing, RNA was extracted from every sample and reverse transcribed into cDNA to serve as template. The table comes from immuneACCESS by way of TCRdb, which keeps in-frame sequences with V and J called. Part of the clones is missing from these tables; in studies checked, under half for an unresolved V gene and the rest for unknown reasons. For this sample the table gives tens of thousands of clones, of which 29% were detected only once. The leading ten clones occupy under 15% of the sample. In light of the paper, this sample's time point label describes: 4 weeks on oral tofacitinib. The treatment or condition label, as the study defines it: oral pan-JAK inhibitor, 5-10 mg twice daily.

The source material was CD8+ T cells sorted from blood, sampled at week 4, from a patient treated with tofacitinib. These receptors came from a human donor with alopecia areata.

This clone was found a few times. J is TRBJ2-1 and V is TRBV29-1; D remains unclear. Germline V gene lookup returns CDR1 SQVTM and CDR2 ANQGSEA. There are 13 residues in the CDR3. Here the CDR3 DNA reads TGCACCCTCACGGGTGAAATTGCCGGGGAGCAGTTCTTC. Encoded protein: CTLTGEIAGEQFF.

This clone has more than one count but fewer than ten. The chain is built from TRBV27 and TRBJ1-1; a weak D match, TRBD1 (6 bases). The CDR3 is 13 amino acids. Germline V gene data show CDR1 as MNHEY and CDR2 as SMNVEV (reference sequence). The CDR3: CASGGGANTEAFF. The CDR3, as DNA: TGTGCTAGCGGGGGGGGCGCGAACACTGAAGCTTTCTTT.

The gene calls are TRBV29-1 and TRBJ1-2; 7 bases match TRBD1. Losses at the gene ends were 6 bases for V and 8 bases for J; bases not matched to a gene: 18. CDR1 is SQVTM, CDR2 ANQGSEA, per germline. This CDR3 comprises 15 residues. This CDR3 reads CSVIMWGDSSGGYTF. The CDR3 DNA reads as TGCAGCGTCATAATGTGGGGGGACAGTTCAGGAGGCTACACCTTC.

This clone appeared many times. The DNA for the CDR3 is TGTGCCAGCATGGGGAACACCGGGGAGCTGTTTTTT. It translates to CASMGNTGELFF. This chain connects TRBV7-9 to TRBJ2-2; no firm D call. Germline V gene data show CDR1 as SEHNR and CDR2 as FQNEAQ (reference sequence). The CDR3 consists of 12 residues. Trimming shortened V by 7 bases and J by 1 base, and 4 bases separated the two germline ends.

The J gene is TRBJ2-1, the V gene TRBV5-1; D remains unclear. Germline values: CDR1 SGHRS, CDR2 YFSETQ. This CDR3 is 14 amino acids long. With 7 bases removed from V and 0 bases from J, the gap between germline ends came to 11 bases. CDR3 sequence (DNA): TGCGCCAGCGGTTCTCATAGCTCCTACAATGAGCAGTTCTTC. This encodes CASGSHSSYNEQFF. The entire variable domain, with the rest obtained from reference TRBV5-1 and TRBJ2-1, is as follows: KAGVTQTPRYLIKTRGQQVTLSCSPISGHRSVSWYQQTPGQGLQFLFEYFSETQRNKGNFPGRFSGRQFSNSRSEMNVSTLELGDSALYLCASGSHSSYNEQFFGPGTRLTVL.

This clone was observed a few times. CDR3 amino acids: CASSDSGANVLTF. The CDR3 DNA reads as TGTGCCAGCAGCGACTCTGGGGCCAACGTCCTGACTTTC. The V call is TRBV9, the J call TRBJ2-6; D unresolved. Deletions cut 3 bases from V and 0 bases from J, with 1 base between. Germline V gene sequence: CDR1 SGDLS, CDR2 YYNGEE. CDR3 length: 13 residues.